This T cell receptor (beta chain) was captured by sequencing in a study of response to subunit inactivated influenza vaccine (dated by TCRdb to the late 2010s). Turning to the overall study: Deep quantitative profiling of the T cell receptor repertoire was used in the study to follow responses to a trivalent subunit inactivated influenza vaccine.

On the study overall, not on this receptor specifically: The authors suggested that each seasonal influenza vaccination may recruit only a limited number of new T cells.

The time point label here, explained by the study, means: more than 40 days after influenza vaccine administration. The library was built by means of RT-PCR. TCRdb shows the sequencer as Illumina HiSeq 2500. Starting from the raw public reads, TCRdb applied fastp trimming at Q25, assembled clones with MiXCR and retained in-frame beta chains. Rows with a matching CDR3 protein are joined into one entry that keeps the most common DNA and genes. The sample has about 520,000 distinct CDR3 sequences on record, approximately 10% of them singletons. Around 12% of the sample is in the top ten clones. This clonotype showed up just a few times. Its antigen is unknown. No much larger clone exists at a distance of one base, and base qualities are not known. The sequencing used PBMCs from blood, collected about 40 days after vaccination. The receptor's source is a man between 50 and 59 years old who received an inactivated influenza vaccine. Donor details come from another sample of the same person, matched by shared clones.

The DNA sequence is given as TGTGCCAGCAGTTTAAAATTTAGGGGGTACTACGAGCAGTACTTC. It codes for CASSLKFRGYYEQYF. The sequence is built from TRBV12-3 or TRBV12-4 and TRBJ2-7; 6 matching bases give a weak D call of TRBD1. Its CDR3 holds 15 amino acids, cysteine through phenylalanine. The only DNA kept is the CDR3, 45 bases in frame from the first base. The germline ends are 14 bases apart after V is trimmed by 2 bases and J by 3 bases.